Below, 21 T cell receptor beta chains from the same sample are listed, as sequenced in a study of patients and donors after allogeneic stem cell transplantation (TCRdb year 2020). To prepare the library, RT-PCR was applied. The sequencing machine was a NextSeq 550. TCRdb reprocessed the public reads (quality trimming at Q25 with fastp, clone calling with MiXCR) and kept in-frame beta chains. Every distinct CDR3 protein forms one entry, paired with its most common genes and DNA. Across this sample there are about a million distinct CDR3 sequences, with 15% to 20% seen only once. The ten largest clones represent roughly 6.4% of the sample. Sequences were obtained from blood, either unsorted or a sorted T cell fraction (not recorded which). The origin of the receptors is a human donor who was either an allogeneic HSCT recipient or a stem cell or donor lymphocyte infusion donor (not recorded which). It is not recorded whose cells these are; they may come from a transplant donor.

The rearrangement uses TRBV20-1 and TRBJ1-1; 8 bases align to TRBD1. From germline, CDR1 is DFQATT and CDR2 SNEGSKA (reference sequence). There are 16 residues in the CDR3. The ends lost 6 bases at V and 6 bases at J; junction bases unmatched: 18. The CDR3 protein is CSARRAGGVRGSEAFF. In DNA, the CDR3 is TGCAGTGCCAGGAGGGCAGGGGGCGTAAGGGGGTCTGAAGCTTTCTTT.

This clonotype was seen more than once but under ten times. CDR3 amino acids: CASSPQGSHNEQFF. The CDR3 coding sequence is TGTGCCAGCAGCCCCCAGGGAAGCCACAATGAGCAGTTCTTC. The chain couples TRBV9 to TRBJ2-1, with D possibly TRBD1 on 5 matching bases. V lost 4 bases to trimming and J lost 5 bases, with 13 bases between them. Per the germline V gene, CDR1 is SGDLS and CDR2 is YYNGEE. The CDR3 covers 14 residues.

There are a few counts of this clonotype. The chain recombines TRBV5-1 with TRBJ2-2; TRBD2 agrees at 10 bases. V lost 2 bases to trimming and J lost 4 bases; unmatched junction nucleotides: 8. The length of the CDR3 is 17 residues. Germline V gene data show CDR1 as SGHRS and CDR2 as YFSETQ. CDR3 coding DNA: TGCGCCAGCAGCTTCTTTACTAGCGGGACGGGCACCGGGGAGCTGTTTTTT. Its translation: CASSFFTSGTGTGELFF.

This clonotype was counted a few times. The V and J genes are TRBV7-2 and TRBJ2-3; the D is unclear. Germline CDR1 SGHTA, CDR2 FQGNSA. The ends were cut back, 6 bases at V and 0 bases at J, with 10 bases in the middle. This CDR3 is built from 14 residues. The CDR3 protein is CASSADRSTDTQYF. CDR3 sequence (DNA): TGTGCCAGCAGTGCGGACCGAAGCACAGATACGCAGTATTTT.

The chain links TRBV27 to TRBJ2-3; TRBD1 matches at 9 bases. V was clipped by 5 bases and J by 2 bases; unmatched bases: 14. Germline CDR1 is MNHEY and CDR2 is SMNVEV (reference sequence). This CDR3 region has 18 residues. The CDR3 sequence is CASSVRPGTGHSTDTQYF. CDR3 nucleotide sequence: TGTGCCAGCAGTGTCCGACCCGGGACAGGGCACTCCACAGATACGCAGTATTTT.

This clonotype appeared a few times. The chain employs TRBV12-3 or TRBV12-4 and TRBJ1-5; TRBD1 aligns across 9 bases. The CDR3 is made up of 16 amino acids. Trimming cost V 6 bases and J 1 base; bases outside gene matches: 7. The CDR3 spells CASRTGTGRSNQPQHF. CDR3 DNA sequence: TGTGCCAGCAGAACCGGGACAGGGCGCAGCAATCAGCCCCAGCATTTT.

This chain uses TRBV6-5 with TRBJ1-2, with 9 bases fitting TRBD1. The V gene end was trimmed by 0 bases and the J gene end by 8 bases; junction bases not matched to a gene: 10. Germline V gene lookup returns CDR1 MNHEY and CDR2 SVGAGI. CDR3 length equals 16 residues. The CDR3 sequence: CASSYSDHRGPIGYTF. The CDR3 region has the DNA TGTGCCAGCAGTTACTCGGACCACAGGGGGCCCATCGGCTACACCTTC.

CDR3 in DNA: TGTGCCACCAGTGCTCCGGGACAGGGGAACACCGGGGAGCTGTTTTTT. As protein: CATSAPGQGNTGELFF. V is TRBV24-1 and J is TRBJ2-2; 9 bases are a match to TRBD1. The length of the CDR3 is 16 residues. V was pared by 5 bases and J by 1 base, with 4 bases of the junction left unmatched. CDR1 is KGHDR and CDR2 is SFDVKD in the germline V gene.

This clonotype appeared many times. The chain employs TRBV5-1 and TRBJ1-1; D ambiguous. The germline V gene encodes CDR1 SGHRS and CDR2 YFSETQ. The CDR3 is 14 amino acids. V dropped 2 bases and J dropped 0 bases, with 8 bases sitting between them. CDR3 loop: CASSFGNLNTEAFF. In DNA form, the CDR3 reads TGCGCCAGCAGCTTTGGGAACCTGAACACTGAAGCTTTCTTT.

This clonotype was observed a few times. J is TRBJ2-4 and V is TRBV15; D is tentatively TRBD1 or TRBD2 (5 bases each). There are 18 residues in the CDR3. Germline CDR1 and CDR2: LNHNV and YYDKDF (reference sequence). Trimming stripped 0 bases from V and 1 base from J, with 16 bases between. This CDR3 is CATSRDLFGREAKNIQYF. Here the CDR3 DNA reads TGTGCCACCAGCAGAGATCTTTTCGGCAGGGAGGCCAAAAACATTCAGTACTTC.

This clonotype was found many times. The chain carries TRBV20-1 and TRBJ2-7; D gene unclear. Between the trimmed V and J ends, which lost 1 base and 2 bases, there was a span of 9 bases. The CDR3 extends over 13 amino acids. Germline V gene data show CDR1 as DFQATT and CDR2 as SNEGSKA (reference sequence). The CDR3 sequence: CSARGTETYEQYF. The DNA for the CDR3 is TGCAGTGCTAGAGGTACAGAAACCTACGAGCAGTACTTC.

This chain links TRBV12-3 or TRBV12-4 with TRBJ2-1; 10 bases align to TRBD2. V shed 7 bases, J shed 7 bases, and the junction held 10 bases outside the gene matches. The CDR3 is 15 residues long. CDR3 residues: CASKGASGRLNEQFF. In DNA, the CDR3 is TGTGCCAGCAAGGGAGCTAGCGGGAGACTGAATGAGCAGTTCTTC.

This sequence joins TRBV5-1 and TRBJ1-3; D unresolved. The germline gives CDR1 SGHRS, CDR2 YFSETQ. Trimming removed 1 base from V and 1 base from J, with 9 bases in between. The CDR3 has 15 amino acids. This CDR3 reads CASSLSGVSGNTIYF. The CDR3 region has the DNA TGCGCCAGCAGCTTGAGTGGGGTGTCTGGAAACACCATATATTTT.

This clonotype appeared many times. V is TRBV10-3 and J is TRBJ2-3, with 8 bases lining up with TRBD2. V trimming: 6 bases; J trimming: 5 bases; junction bases outside the gene matches: 10. The CDR3 spans 15 residues. Germline CDR1 reads ENHRY; CDR2 reads SYGVKD. CDR3 loop: CAIRNTAGAGDTQYF. The CDR3 DNA reads as TGTGCCATCAGAAATACAGCGGGGGCGGGAGATACGCAGTATTTT.

This rearrangement joins TRBV5-1 to TRBJ2-7; no definite D call. The CDR3 contains 15 residues. Looked up from germline, CDR1 is SGHRS and CDR2 is YFSETQ. Between the trimmed V and J ends, which lost 3 bases and 0 bases, there was a span of 13 bases. CDR3 sequence: CASSSLPHISYEQYF. The CDR3 DNA is TGCGCCAGCAGCTCGCTACCTCACATCTCCTACGAGCAGTACTTC.

This clonotype has only a few counts. The V gene is TRBV4-1, the J gene TRBJ2-3, with D possibly matching TRBD2 (5 bases). The germline V gene encodes CDR1 MGHRA and CDR2 YSYEKL. The CDR3 has 15 amino acids. V lost 0 bases and J 2 bases, leaving 9 bases between the germline ends. CDR3 loop: CASSQDPSPTDTQYF. CDR3 nucleotide sequence: TGCGCCAGCAGCCAAGACCCTAGCCCCACAGATACGCAGTATTTT.

The genes are TRBV5-1 and TRBJ1-2; D is possibly TRBD1 (5 bases). CDR1 and CDR2 from the germline V gene are SGHRS and YFSETQ. The CDR3 is 14 amino acids. The V end lost 2 bases, the J end lost 4 bases, and 12 bases lay between the germline ends. CDR3 region: CASSFGASGYGYTF. DNA of the CDR3: TGCGCCAGCAGCTTCGGGGCCAGTGGCTATGGCTACACCTTC. The full variable domain, its missing parts supplied by reference TRBV5-1 and TRBJ1-2, is KAGVTQTPRYLIKTRGQQVTLSCSPISGHRSVSWYQQTPGQGLQFLFEYFSETQRNKGNFPGRFSGRQFSNSRSEMNVSTLELGDSALYLCASSFGASGYGYTFGSGTRLTVV.

This clonotype came up a few times. This chain joins TRBV12-3 or TRBV12-4 and TRBJ2-2; D might be TRBD2 (6 bases). This CDR3 has 16 residues. With 4 bases removed from V and 6 bases from J, the gap between germline ends came to 18 bases. CDR3 nucleotides: TGTGCCAGCAGTTCCCCGATGGATTCGGGGGCCGGGGAGCTGTTTTTT. It is translated as CASSSPMDSGAGELFF.

This clonotype was counted between two and nine times. The rearrangement links TRBV11-2 to TRBJ2-7; perhaps TRBD2 as D (6 bases). CDR3 size: 16 residues. In germline, CDR1 is SGHAT, CDR2 FQNNGV. V lost 7 bases to trimming and J lost 4 bases, with 23 bases between them. DNA for the CDR3: TGTGCCAGCACCTTTCCTCGGGCGGGGAAAATATACGAGCAGTACTTC. As protein: CASTFPRAGKIYEQYF.

This clonotype was counted only a few times. V is TRBV2 and J is TRBJ2-5; 7 bases agree with TRBD2. The CDR3 covers 15 residues. J lost 1 base, V lost 4 bases, and 6 bases had no gene match. CDR1 SNHLY and CDR2 FYNNEI come from the germline V gene. The CDR3 region has the DNA TGTGCCAGCAGTGGCCGGACTAGTATCCAAGAGACCCAGTACTTC. It translates to CASSGRTSIQETQYF.

This clonotype has a handful of counts. The chain employs TRBV27 and TRBJ2-7; TRBD1 agrees at 9 bases. This CDR3 is 16 amino acids long. V gave up 3 bases and J gave up 6 bases; unmatched junction bases: 12. Germline loops: CDR1 MNHEY, CDR2 SMNVEV (reference sequence). In nucleotides, the CDR3 is TGTGCCAGCAGTTTCCGGACAGGGGCGCGGTCTTCCGAGCAGTACTTC. Translation: CASSFRTGARSSEQYF.